Below are 26 T cell receptor beta chains sequenced from a single sample in a study. In TCRdb, the 5' RACE reads were re-called with MiXCR into one record per CDR3 protein. The data hold some 8,700 distinct CDR3 sequences, with approximately 16% observed a single time. Material: memory CD4+ T cells sorted from blood. Subset described: memory CD4+ T cells, CD4+CD45RO+CD25-. The receptors come from a female donor with breast cancer.

Ten or more counts support this clonotype. The chain couples TRBV7-2 to TRBJ1-2, with D hard to call. Germline CDR1 is SGHTA and CDR2 is FQGNSA. CDR3 length equals 15 residues. V lost 1 base and J lost 4, with 13 bases in between. The CDR3 coding sequence is TGTGCCAGCAGCTTAGAGGTTTGGCGGGGCTATGGCTACACCTTC. Translation: CASSLEVWRGYGYTF.

This clonotype is termed medium-sized. V usage is TRBV6-1 and J usage is TRBJ2-3; TRBD2 aligns across 7 bases. Looked up from germline, CDR1 is MNHNS and CDR2 is SASEGT. The CDR3 sequence is 16 residues long. V shed 8 bases and J 0 bases; nucleotides not matched to a gene: 11. As DNA, the CDR3 is TGTGCCAGCGGGACCGGGACTACGAGCAGCACAGATACGCAGTATTTT. Amino acid sequence: CASGTGTTSSTDTQYF.

This clonotype has at least ten counts. This sequence joins TRBV5-1 and TRBJ2-1; D tentatively fits TRBD1 or TRBD2 (6 bases each). Germline loops: CDR1 SGHRS, CDR2 YFSETQ. V was shortened by 4 bases and J by 8 bases, with 16 bases between the two germline ends. The length of the CDR3 is 14 residues. The CDR3 loop reads CASSPGAPWDEQFF. The CDR3 nucleotides read TGCGCCAGCAGCCCGGGGGCCCCCTGGGATGAGCAGTTCTTC.

This clonotype has at least ten counts. The chain has TRBV20-1 and TRBJ2-7; TRBD1 aligns across 8 bases. This CDR3 is 15 amino acids long. The ends lost 5 bases at V and 6 bases at J; junction bases unmatched: 15. Germline CDR1 and CDR2: DFQATT and SNEGSKA (reference sequence). The CDR3 coding sequence is TGCAGTGCTTACTCCGCCCAAGAAGACAGGGGCGAGCAGTACTTC. Its translation is CSAYSAQEDRGEQYF.

A remark on this clonotype: A read error may produce the germline difference seen at one junction end. CDR3 region: CASSLGWRANTGELFF. The CDR3 nucleotides read TGTGCTAGCAGCTTAGGTTGGAGGGCGAACACCGGGGAGCTGTTTTTT. The V gene is TRBV7-2, the J gene TRBJ2-2; weak D call: TRBD2 (6 bases). The CDR3 covers 16 residues. CDR1 and CDR2 (germline): SGHTA, FQGNSA.

This clonotype is judged medium-sized (0.01 to 0.1%). The chain employs TRBV4-1 and TRBJ1-1, with no clear D. V was clipped by 1 base and J by 2 bases, with 14 bases between them. Germline-derived CDR1 and CDR2 are MGHRA and YSYEKL. The CDR3 is 16 amino acids. The DNA of the CDR3 is TGCGCCAGCAGCCAAGGCCCCGGTATTCAAAACACTGAAGCTTTCTTT. The encoded protein is CASSQGPGIQNTEAFF.

This clonotype ranks as medium-sized (0.01 to 0.1%). J is TRBJ2-1 and V is TRBV20-1; D is ambiguous. Germline values: CDR1 DFQATT, CDR2 SNEGSKA (reference sequence). The V and J ends lost 3 bases and 7 bases respectively, with 16 bases between them. The CDR3 runs 14 residues. The CDR3 sequence is CSASGSAQRNEQFF. The CDR3 coding sequence is TGCAGTGCTAGTGGGTCGGCCCAGAGGAATGAGCAGTTCTTC.

This clonotype has more than one count but fewer than ten. The CDR3 does not end in the conserved phenylalanine or tryptophan, so this is likely a read error. This chain uses TRBV29-1 with TRBJ2-3, with 9 bases identical to TRBD1. The CDR3 consists of 13 residues. Germline V gene data show CDR1 as SQVTM and CDR2 as ANQGSEA. In nucleotides, the CDR3 is TGCGGCGTTGGGGACAGGGCCACAGATACGCAGTATTCT. It yields the protein CGVGDRATDTQYS.

By sample share, this clonotype is medium-sized. V usage is TRBV25-1 and J usage is TRBJ1-1; possible D gene TRBD1, 5 bases. This CDR3 has 13 residues. Trimming took off 3 bases at V and 8 bases at J, with 13 bases between the two ends. Germline CDR1 reads MGHDK; CDR2 reads SYGVNS. The CDR3 loop is CASSEGGRSEAFF. The DNA of the CDR3 is TGTGCCAGCAGTGAGGGGGGACGGTCAGAAGCTTTCTTT.

This clonotype was found many times. The chain recombines TRBV9 with TRBJ2-1, with no clear D. Trimming cost V 0 bases and J 7 bases, with 5 bases left between them. CDR1 SGDLS and CDR2 YYNGEE come from the germline V gene. The CDR3 is made up of 12 amino acids. CDR3 residues: CASSVAVNEQFF. The CDR3 DNA follows: TGTGCCAGCAGCGTAGCTGTAAATGAGCAGTTCTTC.

Many counts were recorded for this clonotype. The chain uses TRBV24-1 and TRBJ1-2; D unresolved. Per germline, CDR1 KGHDR and CDR2 SFDVKD. This CDR3 has 12 amino acids. V gave up 4 bases and J gave up 6 bases, with 8 bases separating them. The CDR3 loop reads CATSERENGYTF. DNA of the CDR3: TGTGCCACCAGTGAGAGGGAGAATGGCTACACCTTC.

This clonotype was picked up many times. The chain recombines TRBV27 with TRBJ1-5; no clear D gene. Germline V gives CDR1 MNHEY, CDR2 SMNVEV (reference sequence). V was clipped by 6 bases and J by 7 bases, with 16 bases between them. The CDR3 sequence is 14 residues long. The CDR3 loop reads CASSPGRAGQPQHF. Written as DNA, the CDR3 is TGTGCCAGCAGCCCGGGGAGGGCGGGGCAGCCCCAGCATTTT.

Within the sample, this clonotype is medium-sized (0.01 to 0.1%). The V call is TRBV7-8, the J call TRBJ2-7; tentatively, D is TRBD2 (6 bases). The germline V gene has CDR1 SGHVS and CDR2 FQNEAQ. Trimming shortened V by 3 bases and J by 8 bases, and 14 bases separated the two germline ends. This CDR3 comprises 13 residues. In nucleotides, the CDR3 is TGTGCCAGCAGCTTTCCGCCTAGCGTTAAGCAGTACTTC. Protein sequence: CASSFPPSVKQYF. Combining the CDR3 with reference TRBV7-8 and TRBJ2-7 gives the whole variable domain GAGVSQSPRYKVAKRGQDVALRCDPISGHVSLFWYQQALGQGPEFLTYFQNEAQLDKSGLPSDRFFAERPEGSVSTLKIQRTQQEDSAVYLCASSFPPSVKQYFGPGTRLTVT.

This clonotype was observed a handful of times. This could be a read error, since a much larger clone is one nucleotide away. The V gene is TRBV7-2, the J gene TRBJ1-1, with D maybe TRBD1 (5 bases). V was pared by 4 bases and J by 3 bases, with 9 bases between. This CDR3 has 13 amino acids. The germline V gene encodes CDR1 SGHTA and CDR2 FQGNSA. The CDR3 loop reads CASSWAGHTEAFF. In nucleotides, the CDR3 is TGTGCCAGCAGCTGGGCGGGGCACACTGAAGCTTTCTTT.

This clonotype has only a few counts. This sequence may be a read error, since a much larger clone differs from it by one base. V and J are TRBV7-9 and TRBJ2-2; 10 positions match TRBD2. V gave up 5 bases and J gave up 3 bases; unmatched junction bases: 18. The CDR3 sequence is 20 residues long. Germline lookup yields CDR1 SEHNR and CDR2 FQNEAQ (reference sequence). For the CDR3, the DNA is TGTGCCAGCAGCACCGCAAGTAGGCTAGCGGGAGTTTACTACACCGGGGAGCTGTTTTTT. Its translation is CASSTASRLAGVYYTGELFF.

Within the sample, this clonotype is medium-sized (0.01 to 0.1%). The chain couples TRBV7-2 to TRBJ2-1, with TRBD2 identical over 11 bases. J lost 5 bases, V lost 0 bases, and 0 bases had no gene match. In germline, CDR1 is SGHTA, CDR2 FQGNSA. The CDR3 is 15 residues long. For the CDR3, the DNA is TGTGCCAGCAGCTTAGCGGGACTAGCGGACAATGAGCAGTTCTTC. Translation gives CASSLAGLADNEQFF.

The chain joins TRBV30 to TRBJ1-2; tentative D call: TRBD1 (5 bases). V was cut by 2 bases and J by 12 bases, with 19 bases left in between. Per the germline V gene, CDR1 is GTSNPN and CDR2 is SVGIG (reference sequence). The CDR3 has 13 residues. The CDR3 bases are TGTGCCTGGAGTTTACCCAGGGAAGTCGGCAACACCTTC. Translating gives CAWSLPREVGNTF.

At least ten counts were recorded for this clonotype. The V gene is TRBV6-1, the J gene TRBJ1-5; perhaps TRBD1 as D (5 bases). The CDR3 runs to 15 residues. Trimming left V 2 bases short and J 6 bases short, with 14 bases between. Germline values: CDR1 MNHNS, CDR2 SASEGT. The CDR3 region is CASSEYGDFGQPQHF. CDR3 DNA: TGTGCCAGCAGTGAATATGGGGACTTCGGTCAGCCCCAGCATTTT.

This clonotype ranks as medium-sized (0.01 to 0.1%). For the CDR3, the DNA is TGTGCCAGCAGCCAAGGGACAGGCCGAAATCAGCCCCAGCATTTT. This sequence encodes CASSQGTGRNQPQHF. The chain is built from TRBV4-2 and TRBJ1-5, with TRBD1 matching over 7 bases. This CDR3 comprises 15 residues. J gave up 4 bases and V 1 base, and 4 bases lay outside the gene matches. From germline, CDR1 is LGHNA and CDR2 YNFKEQ.

The table lists this clonotype with many counts. J is TRBJ2-3 and V is TRBV5-1; TRBD1 or TRBD2 may be the D gene (5 bases each). Germline loops: CDR1 SGHRS, CDR2 YFSETQ. Deletions cut 5 bases from V and 1 base from J, with 11 bases between. This CDR3 has 14 residues. CDR3 residues: CASRPGPRTDTQYF. CDR3 in DNA: TGCGCCAGCAGACCGGGACCCCGCACAGATACGCAGTATTTT. Supplemented by reference TRBV5-1 and TRBJ2-3, the full variable domain reads KAGVTQTPRYLIKTRGQQVTLSCSPISGHRSVSWYQQTPGQGLQFLFEYFSETQRNKGNFPGRFSGRQFSNSRSEMNVSTLELGDSALYLCASRPGPRTDTQYFGPGTRLTVL.

This clonotype was seen a few times. Just one base apart from a much larger clone, this may be a read error. Likely a read error: the CDR3 ends without its conserved phenylalanine or tryptophan. The chain uses TRBV5-1 and TRBJ1-2; 8 positions match TRBD1. CDR1 is SGHRS and CDR2 is YFSETQ in the germline V gene. V lost 4 bases and J lost 4; bases outside the gene matches: 9. The CDR3 length is 15 residues. This CDR3 reads CASSPTVTGAYGYTV. CDR3 coding DNA: TGCGCCAGCAGCCCTACGGTGACAGGGGCCTATGGCTACACCGTC.

By its share, this clonotype is medium-sized. The chain recombines TRBV6-2 or TRBV6-3 with TRBJ1-1; D not certain. Germline lookup yields CDR1 MNHEY and CDR2 SVGEGT. V was trimmed by 2 bases and J by 0 bases, leaving 16 bases between them. The CDR3 sequence is 17 residues long. The CDR3 region is CASSYRTRQAMNTEAFF. The CDR3 DNA is TGTGCCAGCAGTTACAGAACTCGTCAGGCCATGAACACTGAAGCTTTCTTT.

This clonotype was seen only a few times. A single base separates this from a much larger clone, so it may be a read error. V is TRBV6-5 and J is TRBJ2-7; the D is unclear. This CDR3 is 13 amino acids long. Germline V gene data show CDR1 as MNHEY and CDR2 as SVGAGI. V was cut by 7 bases and J by 0 bases, with 10 bases left in between. The CDR3, as DNA: TGTGCCAGCAACCCCCCAGACTCCTACGAGCAGTACTTC. Translated, it gives CASNPPDSYEQYF.

This clonotype occurred a few times. A much larger clonotype is one base distant, so this may be a read error. V gene TRBV30 combines with J gene TRBJ2-7, with 7 bases matching TRBD1. The CDR3 sequence is 14 residues long. Per germline, CDR1 GTSNPN and CDR2 SVGIG (reference sequence). CDR3 amino acids: CAWSKGQTSYEQCF. As DNA, the CDR3 is TGTGCCTGGAGTAAGGGACAGACCTCCTACGAGCAGTGCTTC. The variable domain in full, completed from reference TRBV30 and TRBJ2-7, reads SQTIHQWPATLVQPVGSPLSLECTVEGTSNPNLYWYRQAAGRGLQLLFYSVGIGQISSEVPQNLSASRPQDRQFILSSKKLLLSDSGFYLCAWSKGQTSYEQCFGPGTRLTVT.

As concerns this clonotype: Compared with germline, one end of the junction differs, possibly owing to a read error. CDR3 nucleotide sequence: TGTGCCAGAAGCTTAGAGATGAGGAGCAATAAGCCCCAGCATTTT. Protein product: CARSLEMRSNKPQHF. The J gene is TRBJ1-5, the V gene TRBV7-8; D unclear. From germline, CDR1 is SGHVS and CDR2 FQNEAQ. CDR3 length: 15 amino acids.

By sample share, this clonotype is medium-sized. The rearrangement links TRBV5-1 to TRBJ2-6; D gene unclear. The V end was cut by 5 bases, the J end by 0 bases, with 9 bases between. The V gene's germline CDR1 is SGHRS and CDR2 YFSETQ. This CDR3 has 15 residues. In DNA, the CDR3 is TGCGCCAGCAGTCGTCAGGTCTCTGGGGCCAACGTCCTGACTTTC. Its translation is CASSRQVSGANVLTF.